This T cell receptor beta chain was recovered during a study of cytomegalovirus exposure and HLA in healthy donors. Study in general: Out of 398 genotyped donors, roughly 83% belonged to the Caucasian-associated ancestry cluster.

Germline V gene lookup returns CDR1 SEHNR and CDR2 FQNEAQ (reference sequence). This CDR3 comprises 16 residues. With 4 bases clipped from V and 8 bases from J, the junction kept 11 bases outside the gene matches. 13 Jbeta primers and 60 Vbeta primers were used for the PCR. Sequencing used immunoSEQ multiplex PCR; TCRdb keeps in-frame clones, though not all of them. The sample shows around 150,000 clones, roughly four fifths of them seen only once. Sample: PBMCs. V usage is TRBV7-9 and J usage is TRBJ2-1, with 10 bases identical to TRBD1. This sequence originates from a woman between 40 and 50 years old in good health and CMV-seronegative. The CDR3, as DNA: TGTGCCAGCAGCTCATTTGGGACAGGGGAAGGCGATGAGCAGTTCTTC. This codes for CASSSFGTGEGDEQFF.